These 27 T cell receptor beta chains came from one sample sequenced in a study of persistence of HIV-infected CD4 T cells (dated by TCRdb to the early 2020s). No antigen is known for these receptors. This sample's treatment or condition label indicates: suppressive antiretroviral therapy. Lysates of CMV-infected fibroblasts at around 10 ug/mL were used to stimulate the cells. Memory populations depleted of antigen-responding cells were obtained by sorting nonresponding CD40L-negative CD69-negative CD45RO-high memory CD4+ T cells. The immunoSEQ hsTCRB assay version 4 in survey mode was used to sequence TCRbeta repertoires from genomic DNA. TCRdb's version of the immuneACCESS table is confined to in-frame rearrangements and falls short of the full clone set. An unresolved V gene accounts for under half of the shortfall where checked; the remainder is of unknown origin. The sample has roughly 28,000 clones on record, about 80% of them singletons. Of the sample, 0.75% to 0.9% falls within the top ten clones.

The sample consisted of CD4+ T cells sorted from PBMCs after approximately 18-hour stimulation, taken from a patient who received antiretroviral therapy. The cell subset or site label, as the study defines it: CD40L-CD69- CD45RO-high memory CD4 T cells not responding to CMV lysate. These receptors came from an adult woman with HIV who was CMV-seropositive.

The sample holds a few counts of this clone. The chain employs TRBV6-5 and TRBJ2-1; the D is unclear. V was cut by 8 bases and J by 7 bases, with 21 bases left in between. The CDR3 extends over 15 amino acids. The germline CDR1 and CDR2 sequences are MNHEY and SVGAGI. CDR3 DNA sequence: TGTGCCAGCTACAAATATCTGCAAGGGAATAATGAGCAGTTCTTC. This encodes CASYKYLQGNNEQFF.

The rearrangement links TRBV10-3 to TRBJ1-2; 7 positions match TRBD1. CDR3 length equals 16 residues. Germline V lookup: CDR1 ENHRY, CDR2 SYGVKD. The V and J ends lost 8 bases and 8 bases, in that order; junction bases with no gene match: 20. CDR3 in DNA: TGTGCCATCCGGCCCCCTAGGACAGGCGGTGGTGGCGGCTACACCTTC. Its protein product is CAIRPPRTGGGGGYTF.

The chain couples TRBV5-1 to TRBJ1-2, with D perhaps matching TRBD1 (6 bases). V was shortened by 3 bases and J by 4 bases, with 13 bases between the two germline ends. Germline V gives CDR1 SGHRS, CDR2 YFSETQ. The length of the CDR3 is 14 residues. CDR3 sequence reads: CASSWTVGSYGYTF. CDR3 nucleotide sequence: TGCGCCAGCAGCTGGACAGTGGGGAGCTATGGCTACACCTTC.

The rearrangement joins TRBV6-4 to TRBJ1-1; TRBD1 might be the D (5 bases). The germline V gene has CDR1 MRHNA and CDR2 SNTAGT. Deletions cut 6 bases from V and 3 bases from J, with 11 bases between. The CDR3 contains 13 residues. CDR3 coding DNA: TGTGCCAGCAGGGGACCGAGGGACACTGAAGCTTTCTTT. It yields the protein CASRGPRDTEAFF.

The CDR3 bases are TGTGCCGGTCGGCGGACACCGAACACCGGGGAGCTGTTTTTT. Residues: CAGRRTPNTGELFF. The V and J genes are TRBV19 and TRBJ2-2; tentatively, D is TRBD1 (5 bases). The CDR3 has 14 amino acids. Between the trimmed V and J ends, which lost 11 bases and 0 bases, there was a span of 13 bases. Germline V lookup: CDR1 LNHDA, CDR2 SQIVND (reference sequence).

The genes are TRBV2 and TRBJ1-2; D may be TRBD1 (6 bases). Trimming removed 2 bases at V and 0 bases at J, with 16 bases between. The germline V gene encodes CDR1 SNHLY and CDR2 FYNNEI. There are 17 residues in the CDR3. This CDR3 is CASSESPHRAPNYGYTF. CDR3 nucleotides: TGTGCCAGCAGTGAATCCCCCCACAGGGCCCCTAACTATGGCTACACCTTC. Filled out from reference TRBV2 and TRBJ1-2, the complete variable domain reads EPEVTQTPSHQVTQMGQEVILRCVPISNHLYFYWYRQILGQKVEFLVSFYNNEISEKSEIFDDQFSVERPDGSNFTLKIRSTKLEDSAMYFCASSESPHRAPNYGYTFGSGTRLTVV.

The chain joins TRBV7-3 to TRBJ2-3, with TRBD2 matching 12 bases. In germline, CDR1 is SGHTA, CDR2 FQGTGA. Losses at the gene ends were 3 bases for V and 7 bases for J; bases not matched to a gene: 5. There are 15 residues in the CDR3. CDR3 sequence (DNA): TGTGCCAGCAGCTTGCTAGCGGGGGGGCGACATACGCAGTATTTT. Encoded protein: CASSLLAGGRHTQYF.

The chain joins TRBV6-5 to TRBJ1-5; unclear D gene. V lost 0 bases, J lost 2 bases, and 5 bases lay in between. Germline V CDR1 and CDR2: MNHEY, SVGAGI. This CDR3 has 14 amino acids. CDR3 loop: CASSYSEGNQPQHF. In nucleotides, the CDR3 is TGTGCCAGCAGTTACTCTGAGGGCAATCAGCCCCAGCATTTT.

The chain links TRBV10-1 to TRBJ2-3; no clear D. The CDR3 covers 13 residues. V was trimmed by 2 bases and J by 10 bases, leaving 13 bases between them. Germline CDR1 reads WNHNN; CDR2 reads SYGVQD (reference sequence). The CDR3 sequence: CASSEGVRVAQYF. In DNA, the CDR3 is TGCGCCAGCAGTGAGGGGGTAAGGGTTGCGCAGTATTTT.

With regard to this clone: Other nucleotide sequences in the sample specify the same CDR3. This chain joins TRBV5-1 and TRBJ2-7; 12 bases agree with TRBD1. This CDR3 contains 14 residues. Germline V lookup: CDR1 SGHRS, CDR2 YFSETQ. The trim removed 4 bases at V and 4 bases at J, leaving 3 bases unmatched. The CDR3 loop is CASSPGQGAYEQYF. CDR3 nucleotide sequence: TGCGCCAGCAGCCCGGGACAGGGGGCATACGAGCAGTACTTC.

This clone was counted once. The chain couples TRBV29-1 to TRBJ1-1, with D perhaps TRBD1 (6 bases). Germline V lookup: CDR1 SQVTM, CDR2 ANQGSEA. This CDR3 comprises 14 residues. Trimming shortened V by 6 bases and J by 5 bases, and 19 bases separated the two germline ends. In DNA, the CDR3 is TGCAGCGTGGGTTTGGGGGCGTTTTGGACTGAAGCTTTCTTT. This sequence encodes CSVGLGAFWTEAFF.

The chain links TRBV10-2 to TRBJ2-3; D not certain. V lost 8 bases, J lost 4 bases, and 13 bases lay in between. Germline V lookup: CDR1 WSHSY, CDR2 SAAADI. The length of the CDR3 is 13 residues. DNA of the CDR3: TGCGCCAGCCATCCAACCGAGGCAGATACGCAGTATTTT. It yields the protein CASHPTEADTQYF.

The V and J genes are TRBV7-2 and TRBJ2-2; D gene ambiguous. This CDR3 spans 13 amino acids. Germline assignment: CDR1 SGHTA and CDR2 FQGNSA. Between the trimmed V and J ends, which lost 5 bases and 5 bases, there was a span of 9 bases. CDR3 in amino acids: CASSIDWTGELFF. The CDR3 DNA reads TGTGCCAGCAGCATTGACTGGACCGGGGAGCTGTTTTTT.

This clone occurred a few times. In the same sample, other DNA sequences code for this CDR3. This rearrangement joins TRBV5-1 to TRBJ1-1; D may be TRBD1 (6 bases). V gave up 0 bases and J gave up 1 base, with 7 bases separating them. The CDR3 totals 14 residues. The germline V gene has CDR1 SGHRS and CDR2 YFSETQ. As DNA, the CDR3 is TGCGCCAGCAGCTTGGGACAGGAGAACACTGAAGCTTTCTTT. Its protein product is CASSLGQENTEAFF.

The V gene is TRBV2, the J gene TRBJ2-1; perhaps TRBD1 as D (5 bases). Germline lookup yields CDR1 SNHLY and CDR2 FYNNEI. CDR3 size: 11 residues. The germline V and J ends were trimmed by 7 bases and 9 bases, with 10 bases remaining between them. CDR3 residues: CASTFRVEQFF. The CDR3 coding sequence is TGTGCCAGCACGTTCAGGGTTGAGCAGTTCTTC.

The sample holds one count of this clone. The CDR3 spells CASSVRTGVYNSPLHF. The CDR3 DNA reads as TGTGCCAGCAGTGTCCGGACAGGGGTTTATAATTCACCCCTCCACTTT. The gene calls are TRBV6-1 and TRBJ1-6; TRBD1 matches at 9 bases. The CDR3 is made up of 16 amino acids. V dropped 4 bases and J dropped 4; count of bases not matched to a gene: 5. CDR1 and CDR2 from the germline V gene are MNHNS and SASEGT.

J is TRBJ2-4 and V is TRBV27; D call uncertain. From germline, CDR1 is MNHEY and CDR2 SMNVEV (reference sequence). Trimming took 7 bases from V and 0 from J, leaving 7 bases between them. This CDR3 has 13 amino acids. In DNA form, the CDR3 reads TGTGCCAGCAAAACCTTAGCCAAAAACATTCAGTACTTC. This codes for CASKTLAKNIQYF.

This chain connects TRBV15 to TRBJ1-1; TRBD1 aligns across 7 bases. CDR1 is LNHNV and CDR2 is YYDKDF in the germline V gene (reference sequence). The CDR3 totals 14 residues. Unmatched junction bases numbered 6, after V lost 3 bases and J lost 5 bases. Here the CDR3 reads CATSRRQGETEAFF. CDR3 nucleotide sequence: TGTGCCACCAGCAGGAGACAGGGAGAGACTGAAGCTTTCTTT.

The CDR3 region has the DNA TGTGCCTGGAGTGTACCGGGGATCTCCTATAATTCACCCCTCCACTTT. Amino acids: CAWSVPGISYNSPLHF. This rearrangement joins TRBV30 to TRBJ1-6; D unclear. In germline, CDR1 is GTSNPN, CDR2 SVGIG (reference sequence). This CDR3 has 16 residues. Trimming shortened V by 0 bases and J by 0 bases, and 9 bases separated the two germline ends.

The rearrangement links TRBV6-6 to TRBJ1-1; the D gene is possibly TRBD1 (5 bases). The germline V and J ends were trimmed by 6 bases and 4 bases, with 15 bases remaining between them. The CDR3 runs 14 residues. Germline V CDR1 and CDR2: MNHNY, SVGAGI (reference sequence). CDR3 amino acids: CASRPPGEGTEAFF. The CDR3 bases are TGTGCCAGCAGACCGCCGGGGGAAGGCACTGAAGCTTTCTTT.

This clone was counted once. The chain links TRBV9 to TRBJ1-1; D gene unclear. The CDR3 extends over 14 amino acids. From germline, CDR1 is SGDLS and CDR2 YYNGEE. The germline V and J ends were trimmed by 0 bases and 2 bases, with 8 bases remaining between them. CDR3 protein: CASSVAGGNTEAFF. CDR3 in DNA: TGTGCCAGCAGCGTAGCTGGAGGCAACACTGAAGCTTTCTTT.

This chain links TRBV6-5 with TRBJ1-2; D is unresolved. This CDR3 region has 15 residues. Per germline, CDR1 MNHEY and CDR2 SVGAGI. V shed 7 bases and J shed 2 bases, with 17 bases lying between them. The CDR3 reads CASTLVGEFNYGYTF. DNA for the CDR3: TGTGCCAGCACCTTAGTTGGGGAATTCAACTATGGCTACACCTTC.

The CDR3 DNA sequence: TGTGCCAGCAGCCAAGCAGGGCAAACTAATGAAAAACTGTTTTTT. Translating gives CASSQAGQTNEKLFF. The chain links TRBV14 to TRBJ1-4; possibly TRBD1 for D (5 bases). The germline V gene has CDR1 SGHDN and CDR2 FVKESK. This CDR3 has 15 amino acids. V lost 1 base, J lost 1 base, and 7 bases lay in between.

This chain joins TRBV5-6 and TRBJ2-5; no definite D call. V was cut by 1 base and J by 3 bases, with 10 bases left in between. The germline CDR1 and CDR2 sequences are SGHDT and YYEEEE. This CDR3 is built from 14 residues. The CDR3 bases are TGTGCCAGCAGCTTGATTACGGTTAAAGAGACCCAGTACTTC. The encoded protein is CASSLITVKETQYF.

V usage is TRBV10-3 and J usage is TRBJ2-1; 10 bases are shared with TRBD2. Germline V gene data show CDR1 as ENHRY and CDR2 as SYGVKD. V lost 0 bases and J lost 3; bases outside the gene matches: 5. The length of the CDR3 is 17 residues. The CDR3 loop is CAISESRAGGLYNEQFF. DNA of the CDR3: TGTGCCATCAGTGAGTCGAGAGCGGGGGGGCTCTACAATGAGCAGTTCTTC.

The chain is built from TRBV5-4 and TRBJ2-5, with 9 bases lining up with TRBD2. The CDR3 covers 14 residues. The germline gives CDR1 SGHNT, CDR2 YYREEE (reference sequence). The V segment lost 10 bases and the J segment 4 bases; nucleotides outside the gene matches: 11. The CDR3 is CAGSAGGLPETQYF. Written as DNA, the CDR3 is TGTGCCGGATCAGCGGGGGGCCTGCCAGAGACCCAGTACTTC.

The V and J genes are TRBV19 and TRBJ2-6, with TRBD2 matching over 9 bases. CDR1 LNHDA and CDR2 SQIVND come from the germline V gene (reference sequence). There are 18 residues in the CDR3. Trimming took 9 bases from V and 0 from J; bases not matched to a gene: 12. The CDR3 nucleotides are TGTGCCAGCGAAGTTAGCGGGGGAGCACTCTCTGGGGCCAACGTCCTGACTTTC. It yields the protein CASEVSGGALSGANVLTF.